This TCR beta chain was found in a study of blood T cell repertoires in COVID-19. Per germline, CDR1 LGHDT and CDR2 YNNKEL (reference sequence). This CDR3 has 17 residues. V shed 5 bases and J 2 bases; nucleotides not matched to a gene: 7. Here immunoSEQ multiplex PCR was the method, and the copy in TCRdb shows in-frame clones only, minus some. This table has approximately 220,000 clones, around 89% appearing once. The sample was PBMCs or T cells enriched from blood (not recorded which). The TCR sequence derives from a woman in her 30s who had recovered from COVID-19. The chain employs TRBV3-1 (or the pseudogene TRBV3-2) and TRBJ2-3, with TRBD2 matching over 13 bases. In DNA, the CDR3 is TGTGCCAGCAGCGACAGACTAGCGGGGGGCCCCACAGATACGCAGTATTTT. This sequence encodes CASSDRLAGGPTDTQYF.